This T cell receptor (beta chain) is from a study of tumor-infiltrating T cells and Merkel cell polyomavirus. Looking at the study overall: CD8+ T cells recognized the Merkel cell polyomavirus KLL epitope. Therapies varied by patient, including chemotherapy, radiation and immunotherapies.

Study-level findings and limits: Among about 400 unique KLL-specific TRB sequences, only one clonotype was public.

The table came from immunoSEQ multiplex PCR; TCRdb's copy has only in-frame clones and leaves some out. Of 25,000 or so clones listed, roughly 85% are singletons. With respect to this clone: Antigen: not known.

Robust Merkel cell polyomavirus Large T antigen positivity by immunohistochemistry was seen in all patients' tumors. Patients had KLL-tetramer+ cells above 0.04% of CD8+ T cells. Sequencing was carried out using lymph node tissue. The source is a man aged 45-65 years with Merkel cell carcinoma.

Written as DNA, the CDR3 is TGTGCCAGCACCCCCCGAGGCTTCATGAACACTGAAGCTTTCTTT. This translates into CASTPRGFMNTEAFF. This rearrangement joins TRBV5-6 to TRBJ1-1, with D uncertain. There are 15 residues in the CDR3. V lost 6 bases and J 0 bases, leaving 15 bases between the germline ends. CDR1 and CDR2 (germline): SGHDT, YYEEEE.